This T cell receptor (beta chain) appears in the sequencing data of a study of T cells after posttransplantation cyclophosphamide. Broader study findings: Later blood repertoires were often dominated by clones from the donor CD8+ memory compartment.

The related graft donor's blood sample was taken on the day of bone marrow donation. TCRdb's table, derived via immunoSEQ multiplex PCR, lists solely in-frame clones and lacks some. This sample includes around 39,000 clones with no singletons; its ten biggest clones take up 0.95% to 1.5%. Trimming took 3 bases from V and 2 from J; bases not matched to a gene: 13. Looked up from germline, CDR1 is SQVTM and CDR2 is ANQGSEA. The length of the CDR3 is 17 residues. At least ten counts were recorded for this clone. Antigen unknown. The chain carries TRBV29-1 and TRBJ1-1; 9 nucleotides align to TRBD1. The sequenced material came from PBMCs. This receptor was identified in a girl aged 10 to 17 in good health, CMV-negative, and a related stem cell transplant donor. CDR3 DNA: TGCAGCGTTGAGTCTTGGCTCCCGGACAGGGGAAACACTGAAGCTTTCTTT. It specifies CSVESWLPDRGNTEAFF.